This T cell receptor (beta chain) was captured by sequencing in a study of blood T cell repertoires in COVID-19. Study at large: Spain, Italy and the United States supplied samples that represented acute and convalescent COVID-19. T cells, B-cell-depleted T cells, or PBMCs supplied cDNA or gDNA.

The CDR3 has 15 amino acids. After removal of 4 bases from V and 4 bases from J, the junction contained 4 bases not matched to a gene. CDR1 and CDR2 (germline): LGHDT, YNNKEL (reference sequence). As processed by the authors: Scientists estimated how many nucleated cells there were by amplifying reference gene primers. The method was immunoSEQ multiplex PCR; TCRdb's version includes in-frame clones alone and lacks a portion of them. The V and J calls and the clone size are those of that table, but D and trimming were determined from the DNA. This repertoire shows 100,000 to 150,000 clones, about 79% found once; its top ten account for about 40%.

The rearrangement joins TRBV3-1 (or the pseudogene TRBV3-2) to TRBJ2-3, with 11 bases that match TRBD2. The receptor was isolated from a man aged 40-49 years with active or convalescent COVID-19. Material for sequencing was peripheral blood. The chain's CDR3 is CASSLLAGGADTQYF. CDR3 DNA: TGTGCCAGCAGCCTGCTAGCGGGAGGTGCAGATACGCAGTATTTT.